This T cell receptor beta chain was identified in a study of T cell responses to AZD1222 COVID-19 vaccine. The data were produced by immunoSEQ multiplex PCR, yet TCRdb's version contains in-frame clones alone and is incomplete. This sample has 40,000 to 60,000 clones, with approximately 79% found just once. Study observations and caveats: Repertoire sampling happened only post peak T cell response.

Remarks on this clone: The target antigen is unknown.

Sample: peripheral blood, taken on day 0 of MenACWY control vaccination. The sequence derives from an adult in good health.

The CDR3 DNA reads TGTGCCAGCAGTTTATCTAGCCCGCTCTACAATGAGCAGTTCTTC. Its protein is CASSLSSPLYNEQFF. The chain couples TRBV27 to TRBJ2-1; the D is unclear. Germline-derived CDR1 and CDR2 are MNHEY and SMNVEV (reference sequence). The CDR3 runs 15 residues. Trimming removed 0 bases from V and 3 bases from J, with 9 bases in between.